This T cell receptor (beta chain) is from a study of long-term antiretroviral therapy in people with HIV. Study-wide results and limits: Older ART regimens were possibly in use when the blood was collected between about 2003 and 2017.

Cryopreserved PBMC samples of about 1-10 million cells were used for DNA extraction. The length of the CDR3 is 15 residues. Between the trimmed V and J ends, which lost 0 bases and 1 base, there was a span of 12 bases. Germline V gives CDR1 GTSNPN, CDR2 SVGIG (reference sequence). This clone came up a few times. The antigen remains undetermined. Investigators performed immunoSEQ version v3.0 at survey level. The method was immunoSEQ multiplex PCR; TCRdb's version includes in-frame clones alone and lacks a portion of them. The top ten clones hold 10% to 13% of a sample with under 20,000 clones, roughly three quarters of them seen once.

The chain links TRBV30 to TRBJ1-1, with no clear D. The sample in question was unsorted PBMCs, obtained 2.3 years after starting antiretroviral therapy. The receptor was derived from a woman aged 40-49 years with HIV. The CDR3 DNA sequence: TGTGCCTGGAGTGTATTACCCATTGGGAACACTGAAGCTTTCTTT. As protein: CAWSVLPIGNTEAFF. Drawing the rest from reference TRBV30 and TRBJ1-1, the complete variable domain is SQTIHQWPATLVQPVGSPLSLECTVEGTSNPNLYWYRQAAGRGLQLLFYSVGIGQISSEVPQNLSASRPQDRQFILSSKKLLLSDSGFYLCAWSVLPIGNTEAFFGQGTRLTVV.